Listed below are T cell receptor beta chains from one sample, sequenced in a study of T cells in Graves' hyperthyroidism and ophthalmopathy. TCRdb redid the calling of the multiplex PCR reads with MiXCR, one entry per CDR3 protein. The sample comprises 340,000 or so distinct CDR3 sequences, approximately 16% of which are singletons, and roughly a third rests with the top ten. Sequencing was performed on blood. Every receptor here comes from a young man with Graves' hyperthyroidism. Both conserved end residues are part of each CDR3. D genes are given only for firm matches. Where a row states a size, it is once, few, many or the class of an expanded clone; other rows omit it.

TRBV11-3	many	-	TRBJ2-1	CASSQTHEDEQFF	TGTGCCAGCAGCCAAACCCATGAGGATGAGCAGTTCTTC
TRBV7-3	many	-	TRBJ2-7	CASSLASETYEQYF	TGTGCCAGCAGCTTAGCTAGCGAGACCTACGAGCAGTACTTC
TRBV29-1	few	TRBD1	TRBJ1-5	CSVVPAGGQPQHF	TGCAGCGTTGTCCCCGCAGGGGGCCAGCCCCAGCATTTT
TRBV5-5	many	-	TRBJ1-1	CASSSLGNTEAFF	TGTGCCAGCAGCTCACTGGGGAACACTGAAGCTTTCTTT
TRBV7-9	few	TRBD2	TRBJ2-1	CASSSTSGPSYNEQFF	TGTGCCAGCAGTTCCACTAGCGGACCCTCCTACAATGAGCAGTTCTTC
TRBV28	many	TRBD1	TRBJ1-5	CASSLRDRATQPQHF	TGTGCCAGCAGTTTAAGGGACAGGGCCACACAGCCCCAGCATTTT
TRBV20-1	-	-	TRBJ1-5	CSARGWSKAGADQPQHF	TGCAGTGCTAGGGGATGGTCTAAGGCGGGGGCTGATCAGCCCCAGCATTTT
TRBV10-3	many	-	TRBJ2-3	CAIRGDGATDTQYF	TGTGCCATCAGGGGGGACGGAGCCACAGATACGCAGTATTTT
TRBV20-1	many	-	TRBJ2-4	CSARLRAKRGIQYF	TGCAGTGCTCGTCTTCGGGCCAAGCGTGGCATTCAGTACTTC
TRBV13	few	TRBD2	TRBJ2-5	CASSPVPSGKETQYF	TGTGCCAGCAGTCCAGTTCCTAGCGGAAAAGAGACCCAGTACTTC
TRBV5-1	-	-	TRBJ1-5	CASSLVGGRQPQHF	TGCGCCAGCAGCTTGGTGGGGGGCCGGCAGCCCCAGCATTTT
TRBV13	-	-	TRBJ2-7	CASSLRPSVEQYF	TGTGCCAGCAGCTTAAGGCCTAGCGTCGAGCAGTACTTC
TRBV27	few	-	TRBJ2-1	CASSFATPTPHEQFF	TGTGCCAGCAGTTTTGCGACCCCAACCCCCCATGAGCAGTTCTTC
TRBV10-1	-	-	TRBJ1-4	CASIPRRRATNEKLFF	TGCGCCAGTATACCACGGAGAAGGGCAACTAATGAAAAACTGTTTTTT
TRBV2	many	-	TRBJ2-1	CASAVYNEQFF	TGTGCCAGCGCGGTCTACAATGAGCAGTTCTTC
TRBV6-1	many	-	TRBJ2-5	CASTGAFGETQYF	TGTGCCAGCACCGGGGCATTTGGAGAGACCCAGTACTTC
TRBV7-9	few	-	TRBJ2-7	CASSLSGTTPDEQYF	TGTGCCAGCAGCCTATCCGGGACAACCCCCGACGAGCAGTACTTC
TRBV5-1	many	TRBD1	TRBJ2-5	CASSFPGQKETQYF	TGCGCCAGCAGCTTTCCGGGACAGAAAGAGACCCAGTACTTC
TRBV11-3	many	-	TRBJ2-1	CASSWDPNEQFF	TGTGCCAGCAGCTGGGATCCCAATGAGCAGTTCTTC